These T cell receptor beta chains were read from a single sample in a study of cytomegalovirus exposure and HLA in healthy donors. Profiled with immunoSEQ multiplex PCR; TCRdb holds only in-frame clones, not every one. Found here are roughly 180,000 clones, around a tenth of them singletons; the top ten hold over 1%. The sample was PBMCs. These receptors were obtained from a woman aged 25-40 years in good health and CMV-seropositive. CDR3s include the opening cysteine and the closing phenylalanine or tryptophan. A D gene is named only where the DNA matches it firmly. Expanded clones get a size class; other rows say once, few or many, or leave the size out.

D: TRBD1
V: TRBV5-5
size: .
J: TRBJ1-5
CDR3: CASGTGGLNNQPQHF
DNA: TGTGCCAGCGGCACAGGGGGCCTGAATAATCAGCCCCAGCATTTT

D: .
V: TRBV19
size: .
J: TRBJ2-7
CDR3: CASSRRSSEYEQYF
DNA: TGTGCCAGTAGTAGGCGGAGCTCCGAGTACGAGCAGTACTTC

D: .
V: TRBV9
size: .
J: TRBJ2-4
CDR3: CASSATVAKNIQYF
DNA: TGTGCCAGCAGCGCGACTGTAGCCAAAAACATTCAGTACTTC

D: .
V: TRBV5-1
size: .
J: TRBJ1-4
CDR3: CASSLMRQQATNEKLFF
DNA: TGCGCCAGCAGCTTGATGAGACAGCAAGCAACTAATGAAAAACTGTTTTTT

D: .
V: TRBV20-1
size: .
J: TRBJ2-5
CDR3: CSAERAETQYF
DNA: TGCAGTGCTGAGAGGGCAGAGACCCAGTACTTC

D: TRBD1
V: TRBV5-6
size: .
J: TRBJ1-4
CDR3: CASSMGQIMTNEKLFF
DNA: TGTGCCAGCAGCATGGGACAGATCATGACTAATGAAAAACTGTTTTTT

D: .
V: TRBV6-4
size: .
J: TRBJ1-1
CDR3: CASRKEENTEAFF
DNA: TGTGCCAGCAGGAAGGAGGAGAACACTGAAGCTTTCTTT

D: .
V: TRBV2
size: .
J: TRBJ1-1
CDR3: CASSTLGREAFF
DNA: TGTGCCAGCAGTACCCTCGGACGGGAGGCTTTCTTT

D: .
V: TRBV7-9
size: .
J: TRBJ1-1
CDR3: CASSLESDTEAFF
DNA: TGTGCCAGCAGCTTAGAGTCAGACACTGAAGCTTTCTTT

D: TRBD2
V: TRBV6-1
size: few
J: TRBJ2-5
CDR3: CASSDAAGAPETQYF
DNA: TGTGCCAGCAGTGATGCGGCGGGAGCCCCCGAGACCCAGTACTTC

D: .
V: TRBV9
size: few
J: TRBJ1-1
CDR3: CASSVVNLNTEAFF
DNA: TGTGCCAGCAGCGTAGTAAACTTGAACACTGAAGCTTTCTTT

D: TRBD1
V: TRBV30
size: few
J: TRBJ1-1
CDR3: CAWSRQGAWSEAFF
DNA: TGTGCCTGGAGCCGACAGGGGGCATGGTCTGAAGCTTTCTTT

D: .
V: TRBV19
size: few
J: TRBJ2-5
CDR3: CASSEVYQETQYF
DNA: TGTGCCAGTAGTGAGGTCTACCAGGAGACCCAGTACTTC

D: .
V: TRBV19
size: few
J: TRBJ1-2
CDR3: CASSTRDTRYTF
DNA: TGTGCCAGTAGTACCAGGGACACCCGCTACACCTTC

D: .
V: TRBV27
size: .
J: TRBJ2-2
CDR3: CASSSIVLDTGELFF
DNA: TGTGCCAGCAGTTCGATAGTCTTGGACACCGGGGAGCTGTTTTTT

D: TRBD2
V: TRBV11-3
size: .
J: TRBJ2-7
CDR3: CASSLSGSAYEQYF
DNA: TGTGCCAGCAGCCTTAGCGGGAGCGCCTACGAGCAGTACTTC

D: .
V: TRBV21-1
size: .
J: TRBJ1-5
CDR3: CASSKAVLDREKKASLNSNQPQHF
DNA: TGTGCCAGCAGCAAAGCCGTACTGGACAGGGAGAAAAAAGCAAGCCTTAATAGCAATCAGCCCCAGCATTTT

D: TRBD1
V: TRBV9
size: few
J: TRBJ1-2
CDR3: CASRSPGTGGAGYGYTF
DNA: TGTGCCAGCAGGTCACCCGGGACAGGGGGCGCCGGCTATGGCTACACCTTC

D: .
V: TRBV30
size: .
J: TRBJ1-3
CDR3: CAWSVQLASRVSGNTIYF
DNA: TGTGCCTGGAGTGTCCAATTAGCCTCCCGCGTCTCTGGAAACACCATATATTTT

D: .
V: TRBV11-2
size: few
J: TRBJ2-1
CDR3: CASSSASYNEQFF
DNA: TGTGCCAGCAGCTCTGCTAGCTACAATGAGCAGTTCTTC

D: TRBD1
V: TRBV19
size: few
J: TRBJ2-5
CDR3: CASSPDRGRGETQYF
DNA: TGTGCCAGTAGCCCGGACAGGGGGCGGGGGGAGACCCAGTACTTC

D: .
V: TRBV5-1
size: .
J: TRBJ2-7
CDR3: CASSLTSSGSYEQYF
DNA: TGCGCCAGCAGCTTAACTTCGTCCGGCTCCTACGAGCAGTACTTC

D: .
V: TRBV2
size: few
J: TRBJ2-2
CDR3: CASSYLGGGELFF
DNA: TGTGCCAGCAGCTACTTAGGGGGCGGGGAGCTGTTTTTT

D: .
V: TRBV5-4
size: .
J: TRBJ2-6
CDR3: CASSFARAGANVLTF
DNA: TGTGCCAGCAGCTTTGCGCGGGCTGGGGCCAACGTCCTGACTTTC

D: TRBD2
V: TRBV5-1
size: few
J: TRBJ2-3
CDR3: CASSDLLAGGTDTQYF
DNA: TGCGCCAGCAGCGATCTTCTAGCGGGAGGCACAGATACGCAGTATTTT

D: TRBD2
V: TRBV29-1
size: .
J: TRBJ2-7
CDR3: CSVEEGSSGGYEQYF
DNA: TGCAGCGTTGAAGAAGGGTCTAGCGGGGGCTACGAGCAGTACTTC

D: .
V: TRBV30
size: few
J: TRBJ1-1
CDR3: CAWHPLLGLNTEAFF
DNA: TGTGCCTGGCACCCCCTCTTGGGGCTGAACACTGAAGCTTTCTTT

D: .
V: TRBV15
size: few
J: TRBJ2-1
CDR3: CATSRTISGNEQFF
DNA: TGTGCCACCAGCAGGACTATTAGTGGGAATGAGCAGTTCTTC

D: TRBD1
V: TRBV6-6
size: .
J: TRBJ1-2
CDR3: CASSALGQSYYGYTF
DNA: TGTGCCAGCAGCGCCCTGGGACAGAGTTACTATGGCTACACCTTC

D: TRBD1
V: TRBV6-1
size: .
J: TRBJ1-2
CDR3: CASSETGQGAYGYTF
DNA: TGTGCCAGCAGTGAGACAGGACAGGGAGCCTATGGCTACACCTTC

D: .
V: TRBV5-1
size: few
J: TRBJ2-2
CDR3: CASSLKTGELFF
DNA: TGCGCCAGCAGCCTAAAAACCGGGGAGCTGTTTTTT

D: .
V: TRBV11-2
size: few
J: TRBJ2-7
CDR3: CASSFREHVGYEQYF
DNA: TGTGCCAGCAGCTTTAGGGAGCATGTAGGATACGAGCAGTACTTC

D: .
V: TRBV5-4
size: few
J: TRBJ1-1
CDR3: CASSLVLNTEAFF
DNA: TGTGCCAGCAGCCTCGTCTTGAACACTGAAGCTTTCTTT

D: .
V: TRBV6-1
size: .
J: TRBJ2-5
CDR3: CASSEQPGLGETQYF
DNA: TGTGCCAGCAGTGAACAACCAGGGCTAGGCGAGACCCAGTACTTC

D: TRBD1
V: TRBV2
size: few
J: TRBJ1-1
CDR3: CASRTGTVIANTEAFF
DNA: TGTGCCAGCAGAACCGGGACAGTAATCGCCAACACTGAAGCTTTCTTT

D: .
V: TRBV19
size: .
J: TRBJ2-5
CDR3: CASSEGLRRETQYF
DNA: TGTGCCAGTAGTGAGGGACTGCGGCGGGAGACCCAGTACTTC

D: TRBD2
V: TRBV4-1
size: few
J: TRBJ2-7
CDR3: CASSQDLFRASGSKGQYF
DNA: TGCGCCAGCAGCCAAGACCTATTTCGGGCTAGCGGCTCTAAGGGGCAGTACTTC

D: .
V: TRBV5-1
size: .
J: TRBJ1-5
CDR3: CASSERPDQPQHF
DNA: TGCGCCAGCAGTGAGCGTCCAGATCAGCCCCAGCATTTT

D: TRBD2
V: TRBV29-1
size: .
J: TRBJ2-1
CDR3: CSVETSGREQFF
DNA: TGCAGCGTTGAAACTAGCGGGAGGGAGCAGTTCTTC